These 23 T cell receptor beta chains were sequenced from one sample in a study of regulatory T cells in long-lasting Graves disease. HTBI primers from iRepertoire and Arm-PCR of CDR3 regions yielded the TCR beta libraries. From the multiplex PCR reads, TCRdb called clonotypes with MiXCR, one entry per CDR3 protein. The sample lists roughly 530,000 distinct CDR3 sequences, about 16% occurring once. Time point defined: newly diagnosed GD, antithyroid drugs for less than 3 months. Construction of the TCR library relied on RNA isolated from PBMCs. This same sample was also part of a study on T cells in Graves' hyperthyroidism and ophthalmopathy.

The sequencing used peripheral blood mononuclear cells (PBMCs), collected at new diagnosis, from a patient treated with antithyroid drugs. The receptors stem from a woman between 40 and 65 years old with Graves disease.

In this sample, this clonotype turned up a few times. The chain couples TRBV5-1 to TRBJ1-3; 9 nucleotides agree with TRBD1. Losses at the gene ends were 4 bases for V and 3 bases for J; bases not matched to a gene: 11. Germline lookup yields CDR1 SGHRS and CDR2 YFSETQ. The CDR3 covers 17 residues. This CDR3 is CASSPGTGMRVGNTIYF. The CDR3 DNA reads TGCGCCAGCAGCCCCGGGACAGGGATGCGGGTTGGAAACACCATATATTTT.

This clonotype appeared many times. The chain carries TRBV7-6 and TRBJ2-7, with no clear D. CDR1 is SGHVS and CDR2 is FNYEAQ in the germline V gene. This CDR3 is built from 15 residues. V lost 0 bases, J lost 5 bases, and 14 bases lay in between. The CDR3 here is CASSLAPSIEHEQYF. Here the CDR3 DNA reads TGTGCCAGCAGCTTAGCGCCCTCCATAGAACACGAGCAGTACTTC.

This clonotype showed up many times. The V gene is TRBV7-2, the J gene TRBJ1-5; D perhaps matches TRBD1 (6 bases). The germline V and J ends were trimmed by 4 bases and 6 bases, with 16 bases remaining between them. CDR3 length: 15 amino acids. Germline CDR1 and CDR2: SGHTA and FQGNSA. CDR3 amino acids: CASSSGTFGGQPQHF. CDR3 nucleotide sequence: TGTGCCAGCAGCTCCGGGACATTTGGAGGTCAGCCCCAGCATTTT.

J is TRBJ1-2 and V is TRBV3-1; weak D call: TRBD1 (6 bases). CDR1 is LGHDT and CDR2 is YNNKEL in the germline V gene (reference sequence). The CDR3 has 15 residues. Trimming removed 5 bases at V and 5 bases at J, with 18 bases between. The CDR3 DNA follows: TGTGCCAGCAGCTCAACACTACAGGGCTCATATGGCTACACCTTC. Translation gives CASSSTLQGSYGYTF.

In its sample, this clonotype was seen once. This may stem from a read error, because a much larger clone lies one nucleotide away. The chain has TRBV12-3 or TRBV12-4 and TRBJ1-6; 9 bases match TRBD1. The V and J ends lost 4 bases and 8 bases, in that order; junction bases with no gene match: 3. CDR3 length: 14 residues. CDR3 amino acids: CASSWTGAYSPLHF. Written as DNA, the CDR3 is TGTGCCAGCAGTTGGACAGGGGCGTATTCACCCCTCCACTTT.

In this sample, this clonotype turned up many times. The chain joins TRBV7-9 to TRBJ1-1; D is unclear. V was pared by 6 bases and J by 2 bases, with 13 bases between. This CDR3 region has 14 residues. In germline, CDR1 is SEHNR, CDR2 FQNEAQ (reference sequence). The CDR3 region is CASSYTQINTEAFF. The CDR3 nucleotides are TGTGCCAGCAGTTACACCCAAATAAACACTGAAGCTTTCTTT.

The V gene is TRBV4-1, the J gene TRBJ2-3; TRBD2 matches 9 bases. Germline CDR1 is MGHRA and CDR2 is YSYEKL. The CDR3 runs to 14 residues. With V trimmed by 9 bases and J by 6 bases, 10 bases remained unmatched. In DNA form, the CDR3 reads TGCGCCAGTCGCCTTGCGGGGGGGCGGGATACGCAGTATTTT. Translation: CASRLAGGRDTQYF.

This clonotype was recorded only once. This may come from a read error, since a much larger clone is one base off. This sequence joins TRBV7-9 and TRBJ2-3; no definite D call. The length of the CDR3 is 17 residues. Germline assignment: CDR1 SEHNR and CDR2 FQNEAQ (reference sequence). CDR3 nucleotides: TGTGCCGGCAGCTTAACCCTAAGCCCCGAGAGTCCAGATACGCAGTATTTT. It translates to CAGSLTLSPESPDTQYF.

The chain is built from TRBV5-4 and TRBJ1-5, with D perhaps TRBD1 (6 bases). This CDR3 has 13 amino acids. The germline V and J ends were trimmed by 4 bases and 6 bases, with 11 bases remaining between them. The germline gives CDR1 SGHNT, CDR2 YYREEE (reference sequence). In DNA, the CDR3 is TGTGCCAGCAGCCCCGGACAGTCTCAGCCCCAGCATTTT. Translating it yields CASSPGQSQPQHF.

The chain couples TRBV6-2 or TRBV6-3 to TRBJ2-2, with D maybe TRBD2 (5 bases). The length of the CDR3 is 14 residues. The V gene lost 7 bases and the J gene lost 2 bases, with 11 bases spanning the gap. CDR1 and CDR2 from the germline V gene are MNHEY and SVGEGT. CDR3 region: CASTPEANTGELFF. In DNA, the CDR3 is TGTGCCAGCACTCCGGAGGCCAACACCGGGGAGCTGTTTTTT.

This rearrangement joins TRBV6-1 to TRBJ2-7; TRBD2 is a possible D gene (6 bases). CDR3 length: 14 residues. CDR1 and CDR2 (germline): MNHNS, SASEGT. V was clipped by 8 bases and J by 9 bases, with 23 bases between them. CDR3 protein: CASARVGYRERQYF. The CDR3 DNA reads as TGTGCCAGCGCCCGAGTGGGGTACCGGGAGAGGCAGTACTTC.

There are many counts of this clonotype. The chain joins TRBV6-2 or TRBV6-3 to TRBJ1-6; D ambiguous. The germline V gene has CDR1 MNHEY and CDR2 SVGEGT. The CDR3 spans 15 residues. The V end lost 6 bases, the J end lost 0 bases, and 9 bases lay between the germline ends. The DNA of the CDR3 is TGTGCCAGCAGCTCGACCGGCTCCTATAATTCACCCCTCCACTTT. It translates to CASSSTGSYNSPLHF.

This clonotype was counted only a few times. The V gene is TRBV13, the J gene TRBJ1-1; 9 bases align to TRBD1. Losses at the gene ends were 4 bases for V and 5 bases for J; bases not matched to a gene: 14. Germline lookup yields CDR1 PRHDT and CDR2 FYEKMQ (reference sequence). The CDR3 is 17 residues long. The CDR3 loop is CASSSQNRGLTDTEAFF. The CDR3 DNA is TGTGCCAGCAGCTCGCAAAACAGGGGGCTGACGGATACTGAAGCTTTCTTT.

This clonotype was detected ten times or more. The V gene is TRBV2, the J gene TRBJ2-1; D tentatively reads TRBD1 or TRBD2 (5 bases each). Trimming took off 5 bases at V and 4 bases at J, with 15 bases between the two ends. This CDR3 comprises 15 residues. CDR1 and CDR2 from the germline V gene are SNHLY and FYNNEI. In nucleotides, the CDR3 is TGTGCCAGCAGTCGCGGCCGGGACGGATACAATGAGCAGTTCTTC. This sequence encodes CASSRGRDGYNEQFF.

This clonotype has ten or more counts. The chain recombines TRBV2 with TRBJ2-7; 8 bases fit TRBD1. J lost 4 bases, V lost 6 bases, and 8 bases had no gene match. From germline, CDR1 is SNHLY and CDR2 FYNNEI. The CDR3 consists of 14 residues. CDR3 in amino acids: CASSQWTGRYEQYF. The CDR3 DNA follows: TGTGCCAGCAGCCAGTGGACAGGGAGGTACGAGCAGTACTTC.

The chain's CDR3 is CASSLVAGAGYGYTF. CDR3 coding DNA: TGTGCCAGCAGCTTGGTTGCAGGGGCTGGCTATGGCTACACCTTC. V usage is TRBV5-5 and J usage is TRBJ1-2; D perhaps matches TRBD1 (6 bases). Germline lookup yields CDR1 SGHKS and CDR2 YYEKEE (reference sequence). CDR3 length equals 15 residues. Trimming pared 0 bases from V and 4 bases from J, leaving 13 bases between.

This clonotype was counted ten times or more. The J gene is TRBJ2-4, the V gene TRBV2; D perhaps matches TRBD1 (7 bases). Per the germline V gene, CDR1 is SNHLY and CDR2 is FYNNEI. Trimming took 5 bases from V and 0 from J, leaving 17 bases between them. This CDR3 has 17 amino acids. The CDR3 reads CASSQLAGTVAKNIQYF. The CDR3 DNA sequence: TGTGCCAGCAGTCAACTAGCCGGGACAGTAGCCAAAAACATTCAGTACTTC. Variable domain in full (rest from reference TRBV2 and TRBJ2-4): EPEVTQTPSHQVTQMGQEVILRCVPISNHLYFYWYRQILGQKVEFLVSFYNNEISEKSEIFDDQFSVERPDGSNFTLKIRSTKLEDSAMYFCASSQLAGTVAKNIQYFGAGTRLSVL.

This chain joins TRBV18 and TRBJ1-2; a weak D match, TRBD1 (6 bases). V was cut by 2 bases and J by 4 bases, with 11 bases left in between. Germline assignment: CDR1 KGHSH and CDR2 LQKENI. The CDR3 spans 14 residues. CDR3 loop: CASSPDRNTYGYTF. CDR3 coding DNA: TGTGCCAGCTCACCAGACAGGAACACCTATGGCTACACCTTC.

This sequence joins TRBV5-1 and TRBJ2-7; 8 bases align to TRBD1. This CDR3 is built from 15 residues. Per the germline V gene, CDR1 is SGHRS and CDR2 is YFSETQ. The ends lost 1 base at V and 6 bases at J; junction bases unmatched: 9. CDR3 in amino acids: CASSLLDRGRGEQYF. The CDR3 nucleotides are TGCGCCAGCAGCTTGCTCGACAGGGGACGGGGCGAGCAGTACTTC.

This clonotype was recorded a few times. This chain joins TRBV6-2 or TRBV6-3 and TRBJ1-2; D remains ambiguous. CDR3 length: 15 amino acids. V lost 6 bases, J lost 2 bases, and 16 bases lay in between. Per the germline V gene, CDR1 is MNHEY and CDR2 is SVGEGT. CDR3 sequence: CASRVNNIENYGYTF. The CDR3 DNA follows: TGTGCCAGCAGAGTTAACAATATCGAAAACTATGGCTACACCTTC.

This clonotype was observed a handful of times. The gene calls are TRBV12-3 or TRBV12-4 and TRBJ2-7; D unclear. Trimming left V 5 bases short and J 3 bases short, with 11 bases between. The CDR3 sequence is 13 residues long. CDR3 amino acids: CASSTISYYEQYF. The CDR3 DNA sequence: TGTGCCAGCAGTACTATATCATACTACGAGCAGTACTTC.

This clonotype was seen ten or more times. The chain carries TRBV12-3 or TRBV12-4 and TRBJ2-5; no firm D call. V was clipped by 3 bases and J by 2 bases, with 10 bases between them. This CDR3 is built from 14 residues. CDR3 DNA sequence: TGTGCCAGCAGTTTGAGGCGGCAGCAAGAGACCCAGTACTTC. It specifies CASSLRRQQETQYF.

At least ten counts were recorded for this clonotype. J is TRBJ2-4 and V is TRBV3-1, with D unclear. The ends were cut back, 2 bases at V and 8 bases at J, with 16 bases in the middle. Germline V CDR1 and CDR2: LGHDT, YNNKEL (reference sequence). CDR3 length: 15 residues. This chain's CDR3 is CASSQPVGLGYIQYF. CDR3 DNA sequence: TGTGCCAGCAGCCAACCCGTGGGCCTTGGTTACATTCAGTACTTC.